This record concerns one TCR beta chain sequence. The data originate from a study of cytotoxic CD8 clonotypes in ibrutinib-treated CLL. The data were produced by immunoSEQ multiplex PCR, yet TCRdb's version contains in-frame clones alone and is incomplete. Of 130,000 to 150,000 clones listed, approximately 80% are singletons. Trimming took 6 bases from V and 3 from J, leaving 12 bases between them. The CDR3 runs 13 residues. CDR1 and CDR2 (germline): MNHEY, SVGAGI. This receptor was taken from a human donor with chronic lymphocytic leukemia. The V and J genes are TRBV6-5 and TRBJ2-7; D might be TRBD1 (6 bases). The sample here was PBMCs, taken after 12 months of ibrutinib treatment. The CDR3 DNA is TGTGCCAGCAGCCTCGGGACACTCTACGAGCAGTACTTC. Protein: CASSLGTLYEQYF.